This passage covers 17 T cell receptor beta chains from one sample sequenced in a study of shared clonotypes between healthy human individuals. Sequenced by immunoSEQ multiplex PCR; TCRdb stores in-frame clones only, minus some. Altogether about 530,000 clones are present, 95% to 97% being singletons, with the ten largest covering about 0.054%. Sequencing was carried out using naive CD4+ T cells sorted from blood. The sample's subset: CD45RA+ positively selected. These receptors were taken from a woman aged 25 to 45 in good health.

The chain has TRBV2 and TRBJ1-5, with TRBD1 as a possible D gene (6 bases). Trimming removed 1 base at V and 6 bases at J, with 13 bases between. Germline V lookup: CDR1 SNHLY, CDR2 FYNNEI. This CDR3 spans 15 amino acids. CDR3 sequence (DNA): TGTGCCAGCAGTGAAGATTACAGGGTCTTTCAGCCCCAGCATTTT. Amino acids: CASSEDYRVFQPQHF.

This chain joins TRBV5-1 and TRBJ2-3; D is undetermined. V was trimmed by 1 base and J by 2 bases, leaving 11 bases between them. CDR1 and CDR2 from the germline V gene are SGHRS and YFSETQ. The CDR3 length is 15 residues. Here the CDR3 reads CASSLTGMFTDTQYF. For the CDR3, the DNA is TGCGCCAGCAGCTTGACCGGAATGTTCACAGATACGCAGTATTTT.

The genes are TRBV6-5 and TRBJ2-3, with D possibly matching TRBD2 (6 bases). The V end lost 2 bases, the J end lost 2 bases, and 8 bases lay between the germline ends. Per germline, CDR1 MNHEY and CDR2 SVGAGI. This CDR3 has 14 amino acids. As DNA, the CDR3 is TGTGCCAGCAGTTACGGGGGACTCACAGATACGCAGTATTTT. Translating gives CASSYGGLTDTQYF.

The chain employs TRBV10-3 and TRBJ2-7; unclear D gene. Germline V gene lookup returns CDR1 ENHRY and CDR2 SYGVKD. The CDR3 runs 14 residues. V lost 7 bases, J lost 0 bases, and 13 bases lay in between. For the CDR3, the DNA is TGTGCCATCAATGCCGGCCACATCTCCTACGAGCAGTACTTC. It translates to CAINAGHISYEQYF.

Written as DNA, the CDR3 is TGTGCCAGCTCACCAGGGCCCTTCACTTCTAACTATGGCTACACCTTC. This codes for CASSPGPFTSNYGYTF. The genes are TRBV18 and TRBJ1-2; no clear D. Trimming left V 2 bases short and J 0 bases short, with 13 bases between. Germline loops: CDR1 KGHSH, CDR2 LQKENI. The CDR3 consists of 16 residues.

The V and J genes are TRBV6-5 and TRBJ2-3; tentatively, D is TRBD2 (6 bases). This CDR3 has 14 residues. Germline CDR1 and CDR2: MNHEY and SVGAGI. V was cut by 2 bases and J by 3 bases, with 9 bases left in between. CDR3 loop: CASSYGLATDTQYF. Here the CDR3 DNA reads TGTGCCAGCAGTTACGGGCTAGCGACAGATACGCAGTATTTT.

The chain employs TRBV5-1 and TRBJ2-3, with 10 bases identical to TRBD2. Germline lookup yields CDR1 SGHRS and CDR2 YFSETQ. J lost 2 bases, V lost 7 bases, and 4 bases had no gene match. The CDR3 extends over 14 amino acids. DNA for the CDR3: TGCGCCAGCGGACTAGCGGAAGACACAGATACGCAGTATTTT. It translates to CASGLAEDTDTQYF.

V gene TRBV11-2 combines with J gene TRBJ1-6, with D perhaps TRBD1 (5 bases). Germline V lookup: CDR1 SGHAT, CDR2 FQNNGV. CDR3 length equals 17 residues. V was cut by 6 bases and J by 0 bases, with 15 bases left in between. This CDR3 is CASRGTKGSSYNSPLHF. The CDR3 nucleotides read TGTGCCAGCAGAGGGACTAAGGGGAGCTCCTATAATTCACCCCTCCACTTT.

The genes are TRBV5-1 and TRBJ2-6, with 13 bases fitting TRBD2. CDR3 length: 17 amino acids. Germline loops: CDR1 SGHRS, CDR2 YFSETQ. V trimming: 2 bases; J trimming: 2 bases; junction bases outside the gene matches: 1. The CDR3 protein is CASSFGLAGAGANVLTF. In DNA form, the CDR3 reads TGCGCCAGCAGCTTCGGACTAGCGGGAGCTGGGGCCAACGTCCTGACTTTC. Looking up the rest from reference TRBV5-1 and TRBJ2-6 gives the full variable domain: KAGVTQTPRYLIKTRGQQVTLSCSPISGHRSVSWYQQTPGQGLQFLFEYFSETQRNKGNFPGRFSGRQFSNSRSEMNVSTLELGDSALYLCASSFGLAGAGANVLTFGAGSRLTVL.

The chain recombines TRBV29-1 with TRBJ2-5; TRBD1 aligns across 7 bases. TRBJ2-7 matches the DNA end more closely, so the J call is doubtful. The germline CDR1 and CDR2 sequences are SQVTM and ANQGSEA. This CDR3 is built from 12 residues. The CDR3 bases are TGCAGCGTTCAGGGGGACACCTACGAGCAGTACTTC. As protein: CSVQGDTYEQYF.

The V and J genes are TRBV9 and TRBJ1-2; tentatively, D is TRBD1 (5 bases). This CDR3 has 14 amino acids. Looked up from germline, CDR1 is SGDLS and CDR2 is YYNGEE. With 4 bases removed from V and 8 bases from J, the gap between germline ends came to 18 bases. In DNA form, the CDR3 reads TGTGCCAGCAGCCCCGACAGTTTTCCCAGCGGCTACACCTTC. Translated: CASSPDSFPSGYTF.

J is TRBJ1-1 and V is TRBV21-1. TRBV21-1 counts as a pseudogene. The CDR3 totals 14 residues. The CDR3: CASSKIRSNTEAFF. The CDR3 DNA is TGTGCCAGCAGCAAAATAAGATCGAACACTGAAGCTTTCTTT.

The chain joins TRBV2 to TRBJ1-1; TRBD1 might be the D (5 bases). The CDR3 extends over 14 amino acids. Germline V gene sequence: CDR1 SNHLY, CDR2 FYNNEI. The V end lost 6 bases, the J end lost 2 bases, and 13 bases lay between the germline ends. DNA of the CDR3: TGTGCCAGCAGAGCAGGGCTATACAACACTGAAGCTTTCTTT. Translation: CASRAGLYNTEAFF. Together with reference TRBV2 and TRBJ1-1, the CDR3 gives the full variable domain: EPEVTQTPSHQVTQMGQEVILRCVPISNHLYFYWYRQILGQKVEFLVSFYNNEISEKSEIFDDQFSVERPDGSNFTLKIRSTKLEDSAMYFCASRAGLYNTEAFFGQGTRLTVV.

This clone was found once. The rearrangement joins TRBV2 to TRBJ1-2, with 7 positions matching TRBD1. Germline V gene lookup returns CDR1 SNHLY and CDR2 FYNNEI. V was clipped by 3 bases and J by 4 bases; unmatched bases: 5. There are 14 residues in the CDR3. The CDR3 DNA follows: TGTGCCAGCAGTGATCAGGGGGAGGTCTATGGCTACACCTTC. It specifies CASSDQGEVYGYTF.

The rearrangement uses TRBV11-2 and TRBJ1-4, with TRBD1 identical over 9 bases. Germline V gives CDR1 SGHAT, CDR2 FQNNGV. The CDR3 extends over 14 amino acids. The V and J ends lost 3 bases and 8 bases, in that order; junction bases with no gene match: 4. The CDR3 DNA sequence: TGTGCCAGCAGCTTGGGACAGGGTTACGAAAAACTGTTTTTT. It translates to CASSLGQGYEKLFF.

The CDR3 nucleotides read TGTGCCAGCAGCATCACAGGGGGTCCCTCGTTCTTC. It yields the protein CASSITGGPSFF. The V gene is TRBV7-3, the J gene TRBJ2-1; 8 nucleotides match TRBD1. The V and J ends lost 5 bases and 15 bases, in that order; junction bases with no gene match: 9. Germline-derived CDR1 and CDR2 are SGHTA and FQGTGA. The CDR3 extends over 12 amino acids.

The rearrangement links TRBV5-1 to TRBJ1-1, with D perhaps matching TRBD1 (6 bases). The CDR3 is made up of 14 amino acids. Germline V gene sequence: CDR1 SGHRS, CDR2 YFSETQ. With 4 bases removed from V and 1 base from J, the gap between germline ends came to 11 bases. The CDR3 nucleotides read TGCGCCAGCAGCCGGGACACGGCGAACACTGAAGCTTTCTTT. Translating it yields CASSRDTANTEAFF.